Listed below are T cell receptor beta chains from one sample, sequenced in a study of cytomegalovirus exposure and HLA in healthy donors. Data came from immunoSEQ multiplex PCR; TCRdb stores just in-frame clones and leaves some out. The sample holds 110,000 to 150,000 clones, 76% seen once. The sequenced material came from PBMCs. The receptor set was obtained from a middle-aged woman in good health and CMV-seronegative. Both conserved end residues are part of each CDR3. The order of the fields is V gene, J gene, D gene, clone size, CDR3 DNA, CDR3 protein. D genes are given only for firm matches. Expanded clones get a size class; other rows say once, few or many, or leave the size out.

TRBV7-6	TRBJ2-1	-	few	TGTGCCAGCAGCCCAACTTTAAATGAGCAGTTCTTC	CASSPTLNEQFF
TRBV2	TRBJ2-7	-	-	TGTGCCAGCAGTGATTTTACAGGGACGGATGAGCAGTACTTC	CASSDFTGTDEQYF
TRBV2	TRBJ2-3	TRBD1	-	TGTGCCAGCAGAGACTCAGGGGGTAGTACGCAGTATTTT	CASRDSGGSTQYF
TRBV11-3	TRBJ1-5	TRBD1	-	TGTGCCAGCAGCTCCCCCCGGAAAACAGGGGTTAGCAATCAGCCCCAGCATTTT	CASSSPRKTGVSNQPQHF
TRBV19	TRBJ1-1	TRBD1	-	TGTGCCAGTAGTACAACCCCGGGACAGGGGGGCACTGAAGCTTTCTTT	CASSTTPGQGGTEAFF
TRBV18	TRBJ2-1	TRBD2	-	TGTGCCAGCTCACCCCGCGGGAGAGGATCGAGCTCCTACAATGAGCAGTTCTTC	CASSPRGRGSSSYNEQFF
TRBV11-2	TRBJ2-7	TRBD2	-	TGTGCCAGCAGCCTTAGCGCCAGGACTAGCGGAACCTACGAGCAGTACTTC	CASSLSARTSGTYEQYF
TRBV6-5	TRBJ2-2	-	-	TGTGCCAGCCAATCGATGGGGGCGCAGAGCGGGGAGCTGTTTTTT	CASQSMGAQSGELFF
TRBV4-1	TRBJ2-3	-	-	TGCGCCAGCAGGATGGGGGCGGGTGGCACAGATACGCAGTATTTT	CASRMGAGGTDTQYF
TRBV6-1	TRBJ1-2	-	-	TGTGCCAGCAGTGATTCAGGGTTTGGCTACACCTTC	CASSDSGFGYTF
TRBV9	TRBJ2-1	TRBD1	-	TGTGCCAGCAGCGTGCTAGGGACAGGGGGCTTGTATGAGCAGTTCTTC	CASSVLGTGGLYEQFF
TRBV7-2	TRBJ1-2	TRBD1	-	TGTGCCAGCAGATCGACAGGGAACTATGGCTACACCTTC	CASRSTGNYGYTF
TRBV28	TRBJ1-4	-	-	TGTGCCAGCAAAATTTCCGCAGGGAACGAAAAACTGTTTTTT	CASKISAGNEKLFF
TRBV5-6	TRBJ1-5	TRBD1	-	TGTGCCAGCAGCCGAGCCCAGGGGGCAGGGCAGCCCCAGCATTTT	CASSRAQGAGQPQHF
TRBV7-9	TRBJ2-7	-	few	TGTTCCAGCGCCCCCGGCTCCTACGAGCAGTACTTC	CSSAPGSYEQYF
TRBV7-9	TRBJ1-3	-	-	TGTGCCAGCAGCTTTACAGGATTCTCTGGAAACACCATATATTTT	CASSFTGFSGNTIYF
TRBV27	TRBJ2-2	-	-	TGTGCCAGCAGTTTAAGGGAGCGATTGCACACCGGGGAGCTGTTTTTT	CASSLRERLHTGELFF
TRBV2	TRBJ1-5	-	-	TGTGCCAGCAGTGAATGGACACCAGATCAGCCCCAGCATTTT	CASSEWTPDQPQHF
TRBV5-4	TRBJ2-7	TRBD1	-	TGTGCCAGCAGCTTCTCAGGGGGCCACGAGCAGTACTTC	CASSFSGGHEQYF
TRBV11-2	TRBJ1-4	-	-	TGTGCCAGCAGCTTAGATCGAGGTCAGGGCGGCGGACTGTTTTTT	CASSLDRGQGGGLFF
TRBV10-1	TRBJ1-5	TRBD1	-	TGCGCCAGCAGCACCGACAGGGCCCAGCCCCAGCATTTT	CASSTDRAQPQHF
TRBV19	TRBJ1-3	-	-	TGTGCCACAGGGTACGGAAACACCATATATTTT	CATGYGNTIYF
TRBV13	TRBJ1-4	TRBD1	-	TGTGCCAGCGGTGGGACAGGGAATGAAAAACTGTTTTTT	CASGGTGNEKLFF
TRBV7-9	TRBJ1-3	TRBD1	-	TGTGCCAGCCTTACAGGGGGCCCACTCTCTGGAAACACCATATATTTT	CASLTGGPLSGNTIYF
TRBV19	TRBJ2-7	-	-	TGTGCCAGTAGTATAGCTTCCAGGGGGGTCTACGAGCAGTACTTC	CASSIASRGVYEQYF
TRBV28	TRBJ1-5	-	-	TGTGCCAGCAATCAGGGGCAAGGCTCTCAGCCCCAGCATTTT	CASNQGQGSQPQHF
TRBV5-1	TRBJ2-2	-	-	TGCGCCAGCAGCTTGGAGTGGGAGGCGAACACCGGGGAGCTGTTTTTT	CASSLEWEANTGELFF
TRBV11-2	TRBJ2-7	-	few	TGTGCCAGCAGCATCTCTCATGGCATATCGACCTACGAGCAGTACTTC	CASSISHGISTYEQYF
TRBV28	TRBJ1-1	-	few	TGTGCCAGCAGTTCCCCCAGTAATTACATGAACACTGAAGCTTTCTTT	CASSSPSNYMNTEAFF
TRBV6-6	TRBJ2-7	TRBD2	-	TGTGCCAGCACCCATAGCGGGGGGGCTTACGAGCAGTACTTC	CASTHSGGAYEQYF
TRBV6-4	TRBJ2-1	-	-	TGTGCCAGCAGTTCACAGGGAAGTAGGTCCTACAATGAGCAGTTCTTC	CASSSQGSRSYNEQFF
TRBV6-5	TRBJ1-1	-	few	TGTGCCAGCAGTTACTTGGCAGGCCGGGGTGAAGCTTTCTTT	CASSYLAGRGEAFF
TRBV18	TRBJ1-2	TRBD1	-	TGTGCCAGCTCACCGGACAGGGGTTACGCTGGCTACACCTTC	CASSPDRGYAGYTF
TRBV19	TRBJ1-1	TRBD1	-	TGTGCCAGTAGCCGAACAGGGGGAGGGGCTGAAGCTTTCTTT	CASSRTGGGAEAFF
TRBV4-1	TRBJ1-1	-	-	TGCGCCAGCAGCCAAGTCTTGAAGCAAAACGAGACTGAAGCTTTCTTT	CASSQVLKQNETEAFF
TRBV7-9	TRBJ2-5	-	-	TGTGCCAGCAGCTTACTACCTTTAGAGACCCAGTACTTC	CASSLLPLETQYF
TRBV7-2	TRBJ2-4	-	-	TGTGCCAGCAGCTTAGGCAGAATCATTCAGTACTTC	CASSLGRIIQYF
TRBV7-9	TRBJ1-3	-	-	TGTTCCAGCAGCTTAGGGCCGGGAGCTGGAAACACCATATATTTT	CSSSLGPGAGNTIYF
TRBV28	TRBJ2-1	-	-	TGTGCCAGCACCACCTCACGGGAGTACCTCGGCAATGAGCAGTTCTTC	CASTTSREYLGNEQFF
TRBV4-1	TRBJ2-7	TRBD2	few	TGCGCCAGCAGCCTTAGCTTGGGGTCGCCAGCGGGGGCCTACGAGCAGTACTTC	CASSLSLGSPAGAYEQYF
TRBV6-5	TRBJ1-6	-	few	TGTGCCAGCAGTCGACAGGACAATTCACCCCTCCACTTT	CASSRQDNSPLHF
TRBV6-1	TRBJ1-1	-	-	TGTGCCAGCAGTGAAGCGGAGACGGTGACTGAAGCTTTCTTT	CASSEAETVTEAFF
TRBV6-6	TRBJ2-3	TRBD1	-	TGTGCCAGCAGTGGGGGACAGGGGAGCACAGATACGCAGTATTTT	CASSGGQGSTDTQYF
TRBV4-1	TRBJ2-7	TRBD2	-	TGCGCCAGCAGCCAAGATTACCTAGCGGGAACCTACGAGCAGTACTTC	CASSQDYLAGTYEQYF
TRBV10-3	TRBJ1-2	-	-	TGTGCCATCAGTGAGTCTCTCCCGAGGGCCTATGGCTACACCTTC	CAISESLPRAYGYTF
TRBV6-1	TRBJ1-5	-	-	TGTGCCAGCAGGAGAAATAGCAATCAGCCCCAGCATTTT	CASRRNSNQPQHF
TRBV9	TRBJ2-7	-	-	TGTGCCAGCAGCGTAGGGAGTTGGGCAGGGTCGTCCTACGAGCAGTACTTC	CASSVGSWAGSSYEQYF
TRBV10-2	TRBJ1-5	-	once	TGCGCCAGCAAGGGGTTCGTTGGCAATCAGCCCCAGCATTTT	CASKGFVGNQPQHF
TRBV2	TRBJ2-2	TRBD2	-	TGTGCCAGCAGCAGACTAGCGGGGGGGCCAAGGACCGGGGAGCTGTTTTTT	CASSRLAGGPRTGELFF
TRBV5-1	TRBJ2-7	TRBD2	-	TGCGCCAGCAGCTTGGCCCGGCAGGGCGGGGGCGAGCAGTACTTC	CASSLARQGGGEQYF
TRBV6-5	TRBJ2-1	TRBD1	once	TGTGCCAGCAGCACGGGACAGGGGAAGAATGAGCAGTTCTTC	CASSTGQGKNEQFF
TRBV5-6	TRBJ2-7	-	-	TGTGCCAGCAGCCCTCAGGGGTGGGGAGCGTACGAGCAGTACTTC	CASSPQGWGAYEQYF
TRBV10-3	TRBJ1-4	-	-	TGTGCCATCAGTGGGGCCTCGGGAGATCATGAAAAACTGTTTTTT	CAISGASGDHEKLFF
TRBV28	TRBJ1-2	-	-	TGTGCCAGCTCACGGGTAACCCTAGGGGGCTATGGCTACACCTTC	CASSRVTLGGYGYTF